This TCR beta chain was captured in a study of beta chain features in type 1 diabetes. Expressed TCRB transcripts were sequenced, since all the RNA that had been isolated was reverse transcribed. Data came from immunoSEQ multiplex PCR; TCRdb stores just in-frame clones and leaves some out. The table has about 700,000 clones, about an eighth seen once; the top ten hold approximately 0.022%. There are 15 residues in the CDR3. Germline V gene sequence: CDR1 MNHEY, CDR2 SVGAGI. V lost 5 bases to trimming and J lost 3 bases, with 14 bases between them. With regard to this clone: Its antigen is still unknown.

The study's findings and limits: A moderate, significant TCRB CDR3 shortening appeared in type 1 diabetes across four CD4+ subsets. VDJ junctions in type 1 diabetes patients carried more deletions and fewer insertions. The analysis here could not establish whether HLA type shapes TCRB rearrangement.

This receptor was taken from a man between 18 and 35 years old with type 1 diabetes. The rearrangement uses TRBV6-5 and TRBJ1-3, with D perhaps TRBD1 (5 bases). The sequenced sample was naive CD4+ T cells from blood. The CDR3 DNA reads TGTGCCAGCAGTCGGGGCTTAATGGGTGGAAACACCATATATTTT. This sequence encodes CASSRGLMGGNTIYF.